Below, 19 T cell receptor beta chains from the same sample are listed, as sequenced in a study of T cell repertoires in cytomegalovirus infection. Via MiXCR, TCRdb re-called the reads, giving one row per CDR3 protein. The table shows 200,000 to 250,000 distinct CDR3 sequences, with over 20% occurring only once. The material sequenced was CD8+ T cells from PBMCs. These receptors all stem from a human donor in good health (CMV status not recorded). Some clones in this sample may be carry-over from other donors' samples.

This clonotype was seen a handful of times. The gene calls are TRBV28 and TRBJ2-5; D is possibly TRBD2 (5 bases). This CDR3 has 14 amino acids. The germline V and J ends were trimmed by 4 bases and 4 bases, with 13 bases remaining between them. CDR1 is MDHEN, CDR2 SYDVKM, per germline. The CDR3 is CASSSTRGAETQYF. In DNA form, the CDR3 reads TGTGCCAGCAGTTCGACTCGGGGAGCAGAGACCCAGTACTTC.

Comments on this clonotype: The CDR3 does not close with the conserved phenylalanine or tryptophan, likely indicating a read error. The genes are TRBV27 and TRBJ1-5, with D possibly being TRBD1 (5 bases). The CDR3 extends over 12 amino acids. The germline gives CDR1 MNHEY, CDR2 SMNVEV (reference sequence). The V end was cut by 5 bases, the J end by 9 bases, with 11 bases between. In DNA, the CDR3 is TGTGCCAGCAGTGATTACGGGGGGCCCCAGCATCTT. Protein sequence: CASSDYGGPQHL.

This clonotype was recorded a few times. The chain couples TRBV19 to TRBJ2-3; D might be TRBD1 (5 bases). The CDR3 spans 15 residues. V lost 2 bases and J lost 1, with 10 bases in between. Per germline, CDR1 LNHDA and CDR2 SQIVND (reference sequence). CDR3 in DNA: TGTGCCAGTAGTATAATGGGGCAGGGCACAGATACGCAGTATTTT. Translating it yields CASSIMGQGTDTQYF.

V usage is TRBV7-4 and J usage is TRBJ2-7; D is unclear. Germline CDR1 reads SGHVT; CDR2 reads SQSDAQ. The ends were cut back, 1 base at V and 3 bases at J, with 10 bases in the middle. The CDR3 covers 14 residues. Here the CDR3 DNA reads TGTGCCAGCAGCTTAGAGGTCCGAATCTACGAGCAGTACTTC. It yields the protein CASSLEVRIYEQYF.

J is TRBJ2-2 and V is TRBV28; D is unclear. The CDR3 length is 12 residues. V dropped 8 bases and J dropped 1 base, with 5 bases sitting between them. Per germline, CDR1 MDHEN and CDR2 SYDVKM. The CDR3 coding sequence is TGTGCCAGCGGGGAGAACACCGGGGAGCTGTTTTTT. Translating it yields CASGENTGELFF. The variable domain in full, with the rest retrieved from reference TRBV28 and TRBJ2-2, is DVKVTQSSRYLVKRTGEKVFLECVQDMDHENMFWYRQDPGLGLRLIYFSYDVKMKEKGDIPEGYSVSREKKERFSLILESASTNQTSMYLCASGENTGELFFGEGSRLTVL.

In this sample, this clonotype turned up a few times. The chain uses TRBV20-1 and TRBJ2-2; no clear D. Germline loops: CDR1 DFQATT, CDR2 SNEGSKA (reference sequence). With 0 bases removed from V and 0 bases from J, the gap between germline ends came to 8 bases. The CDR3 is 15 amino acids. In nucleotides, the CDR3 is TGCAGTGCTAGAGACAGGTGGTCGAACACCGGGGAGCTGTTTTTT. Translated: CSARDRWSNTGELFF.

A few counts support this clonotype. The DNA of the CDR3 is TGTGCCACCTGGGGGGGTCGAGGTCAGCCCCAGCATTTT. This encodes CATWGGRGQPQHF. The chain carries TRBV10-3 and TRBJ1-5; tentative D call: TRBD1 (5 bases). From germline, CDR1 is ENHRY and CDR2 SYGVKD. Trimming left V 10 bases short and J 6 bases short, with 16 bases between. The CDR3 runs to 13 residues.

This clonotype was counted a few times. The CDR3 loop is CASARTAATNEKLFF. DNA for the CDR3: TGTGCCAGCGCCAGGACAGCTGCAACTAATGAAAAACTGTTTTTT. V and J are TRBV27 and TRBJ1-4; tentative D call: TRBD1 (6 bases). This CDR3 region has 15 residues. The V end was cut by 8 bases, the J end by 0 bases, with 13 bases between. Germline CDR1 reads MNHEY; CDR2 reads SMNVEV (reference sequence).

This clonotype came up a few times. The chain combines TRBV27 with TRBJ2-3; either TRBD1 or TRBD2 may fit D (5 bases each). Germline V lookup: CDR1 MNHEY, CDR2 SMNVEV (reference sequence). This CDR3 is 16 amino acids long. V was pared by 1 base and J by 4 bases, with 15 bases between. The CDR3 sequence is CASSLFRERGPDTQYF. The DNA for the CDR3 is TGTGCCAGCAGTTTATTCAGGGAGAGAGGTCCAGATACGCAGTATTTT.

The J gene is TRBJ2-2, the V gene TRBV7-9, with TRBD1 matching over 11 bases. The junction had 10 bases not matched to a gene; V was cut back by 3 bases and J by 4 bases. The length of the CDR3 is 18 residues. The germline gives CDR1 SEHNR, CDR2 FQNEAQ (reference sequence). As DNA, the CDR3 is TGTGCCAGCAGCTTGCCGGGACAGGGGGTTTCTGGCACCGGGGAGCTGTTTTTT. This codes for CASSLPGQGVSGTGELFF.

V usage is TRBV18 and J usage is TRBJ2-7; D unclear. Germline CDR1 reads KGHSH; CDR2 reads LQKENI. V was clipped by 2 bases and J by 6 bases, with 8 bases between them. There are 12 residues in the CDR3. CDR3 residues: CASSPALREQYF. DNA of the CDR3: TGTGCCAGCTCACCAGCTCTCCGCGAGCAGTACTTC.

The V call is TRBV4-2, the J call TRBJ1-2; TRBD1 aligns across 9 bases. J lost 8 bases, V lost 1 base, and 17 bases had no gene match. The germline V gene has CDR1 LGHNA and CDR2 YNFKEQ. The CDR3 loop spans 18 amino acids. This chain's CDR3 is CASSQVVARRTGTGGYTF. CDR3 coding DNA: TGTGCCAGCAGCCAAGTGGTGGCCAGGCGTACGGGGACAGGGGGCTACACCTTC.

This clonotype was observed a handful of times. The chain has TRBV6-1 and TRBJ1-1; no firm D call. Per the germline V gene, CDR1 is MNHNS and CDR2 is SASEGT. V lost 3 bases and J lost 0, with 14 bases in between. This CDR3 contains 16 residues. The CDR3 reads CASSEGGNRMNTEAFF. As DNA, the CDR3 is TGTGCCAGCAGTGAGGGAGGAAACCGTATGAACACTGAAGCTTTCTTT.

This clonotype has a count of ten or more. The chain employs TRBV7-8 and TRBJ2-1; D call uncertain. The V and J ends lost 0 bases and 0 bases respectively, with 3 bases between them. CDR1 SGHVS and CDR2 FQNEAQ come from the germline V gene. CDR3 length equals 14 residues. CDR3 in DNA: TGTGCCAGCAGCTTAGCCTACTCCTACAATGAGCAGTTCTTC. Translation gives CASSLAYSYNEQFF.

This clonotype has more than one count but fewer than ten. This sequence joins TRBV4-2 and TRBJ1-2; D is possibly TRBD1 (6 bases). There are 13 residues in the CDR3. The V and J ends lost 5 bases and 12 bases respectively, with 19 bases between them. Germline V gene lookup returns CDR1 LGHNA and CDR2 YNFKEQ. CDR3 in DNA: TGTGCCAGCAGCTTTCAGCGGGACACCGGCCACACCTTC. Translating gives CASSFQRDTGHTF.

This clonotype was detected a few times. The chain recombines TRBV7-2 with TRBJ1-1; D is possibly TRBD1 (5 bases). CDR1 and CDR2 (germline): SGHTA, FQGNSA. V was trimmed by 5 bases and J by 6 bases, leaving 16 bases between them. There are 14 residues in the CDR3. The CDR3 region has the DNA TGTGCCAGCAGCACCGGGCAGGGTGGTGCTGAAGCTTTCTTT. Its protein product is CASSTGQGGAEAFF.

Only one count was recorded for this clonotype. The chain links TRBV28 to TRBJ2-3, with TRBD2 matching over 10 bases. The CDR3 is made up of 16 amino acids. CDR1 is MDHEN and CDR2 is SYDVKM in the germline V gene. V shed 5 bases, J shed 2 bases, and the junction held 7 bases outside the gene matches. CDR3 region: CASSHQRGGFTDTQYF. The DNA for the CDR3 is TGTGCCAGCAGTCACCAGCGGGGGGGTTTCACAGATACGCAGTATTTT. The full variable domain, completed using reference TRBV28 and TRBJ2-3, is DVKVTQSSRYLVKRTGEKVFLECVQDMDHENMFWYRQDPGLGLRLIYFSYDVKMKEKGDIPEGYSVSREKKERFSLILESASTNQTSMYLCASSHQRGGFTDTQYFGPGTRLTVL.

This chain links TRBV29-1 with TRBJ2-4, with D hard to call. Germline V gene lookup returns CDR1 SQVTM and CDR2 ANQGSEA. There are 15 residues in the CDR3. V lost 7 bases and J lost 1, with 17 bases in between. The CDR3 DNA reads as TGCAGCGAACCAGTAAACCGGCTGGCCAAAAACATTCAGTACTTC. It codes for CSEPVNRLAKNIQYF.

This clonotype was seen many times. The chain has TRBV7-6 and TRBJ2-7, with a tentative D call TRBD2 (5 bases). This CDR3 contains 13 residues. Trimming cost V 3 bases and J 1 base, with 7 bases left between them. Germline CDR1 and CDR2: SGHVS and FNYEAQ. CDR3 DNA sequence: TGTGCCAGCAGCTTGCGGACTTCCTACGAGCAGTACTTC. Its translation is CASSLRTSYEQYF.